The 19 T cell receptor beta chains reported below all come from one sample, sequenced in a study of early stage breast cancer tumors (TCRdb year 2017). Receptors were amplified or captured by the immunoSEQ multiplex PCR assay. TCRdb took this table from immuneACCESS and kept in-frame rearrangements with V and J called. Such tables lack part of the clones; where checked against another copy, unresolved V genes explain under half of the gap, and the rest is unexplained. The sample has about 69,000 clones on record, over 80% of them singletons. The top ten hold about 4.5% of the sample. Sequencing was performed on blood. The origin of the receptors is a person aged 35-55 years with breast cancer.

This clone was counted only a few times. The chain joins TRBV5-1 to TRBJ2-5; a weak D match, TRBD2 (7 bases). The V end was cut by 4 bases, the J end by 6 bases, with 13 bases between. The CDR3 is 13 residues long. Germline V gene data show CDR1 as SGHRS and CDR2 as YFSETQ. For the CDR3, the DNA is TGCGCCAGCAGCCCGAGGGGGGGAAAGACCCAGTACTTC. It specifies CASSPRGGKTQYF.

The V call is TRBV5-1, the J call TRBJ1-1; tentatively, D is TRBD1 (5 bases). Germline assignment: CDR1 SGHRS and CDR2 YFSETQ. The CDR3 has 15 residues. Trimming removed 9 bases at V and 4 bases at J, with 22 bases between. CDR3 sequence: CATAPNVGLSTEAFF. In DNA, the CDR3 is TGCGCCACCGCCCCTAACGTGGGGCTGAGCACTGAAGCTTTCTTT.

This chain uses TRBV11-2 with TRBJ2-7; 8 nucleotides agree with TRBD1. Germline CDR1 and CDR2: SGHAT and FQNNGV. The CDR3 totals 14 residues. V lost 1 base to trimming and J lost 4 bases; unmatched junction nucleotides: 3. The CDR3 DNA is TGTGCCAGCAGCTTAGTGACAGGGGATTACGAGCAGTACTTC. It translates to CASSLVTGDYEQYF.

The V call is TRBV19, the J call TRBJ2-1, with 7 bases fitting TRBD2. Unmatched junction bases numbered 8, after V lost 8 bases and J lost 4 bases. CDR3 length: 14 residues. Germline CDR1 is LNHDA and CDR2 is SQIVND (reference sequence). CDR3 sequence: CASELWGGYNEQFF. In DNA form, the CDR3 reads TGTGCCAGTGAACTTTGGGGGGGATACAATGAGCAGTTCTTC.

The rearrangement links TRBV15 to TRBJ1-5; D is ambiguous. V was pared by 2 bases and J by 3 bases, with 11 bases between. The CDR3 loop spans 15 amino acids. Germline V gene sequence: CDR1 LNHNV, CDR2 YYDKDF (reference sequence). CDR3 amino acids: CATSRTTTNNQPQHF. The CDR3 DNA sequence: TGTGCCACCAGCAGAACCACCACCAACAATCAGCCCCAGCATTTT.

V gene TRBV9 combines with J gene TRBJ2-1; D might be TRBD2 (5 bases). Per germline, CDR1 SGDLS and CDR2 YYNGEE. The CDR3 contains 11 residues. Trimming took 7 bases from V and 8 from J, leaving 10 bases between them. The CDR3 loop reads CASGGSYEQFF. The CDR3 DNA follows: TGTGCCAGCGGAGGTTCCTATGAGCAGTTCTTC.

The chain links TRBV19 to TRBJ1-1; maybe TRBD1 (5 bases). The germline V gene has CDR1 LNHDA and CDR2 SQIVND (reference sequence). The germline V and J ends were trimmed by 7 bases and 3 bases, with 21 bases remaining between them. The CDR3 sequence is 16 residues long. The DNA for the CDR3 is TGTGCCAGTACCATGATGTTGACAGCTAGGGACACTGAAGCTTTCTTT. The encoded protein is CASTMMLTARDTEAFF. Combining the CDR3 with reference TRBV19 and TRBJ1-1 gives the whole variable domain DGGITQSPKYLFRKEGQNVTLSCEQNLNHDAMYWYRQDPGQGLRLIYYSQIVNDFQKGDIAEGYSVSREKKESFPLTVTSAQKNPTAFYLCASTMMLTARDTEAFFGQGTRLTVV.

J is TRBJ1-1 and V is TRBV19; no clear D. This CDR3 is built from 15 residues. V shed 5 bases and J shed 1 base, with 14 bases lying between them. The germline CDR1 and CDR2 sequences are LNHDA and SQIVND (reference sequence). The CDR3 DNA reads as TGTGCCAGTAGTCCTCTTGTGGGGAAGAACACTGAAGCTTTCTTT. Its protein is CASSPLVGKNTEAFF.

The chain employs TRBV14 and TRBJ2-3; D is uncertain. The CDR3 covers 12 residues. Per the germline V gene, CDR1 is SGHDN and CDR2 is FVKESK. The V end lost 3 bases, the J end lost 3 bases, and 4 bases lay between the germline ends. In DNA, the CDR3 is TGTGCCAGCAGCCAGTTTACAGATACGCAGTATTTT. The encoded protein is CASSQFTDTQYF.

The J gene is TRBJ1-5, the V gene TRBV5-5; no clear D gene. With 1 base removed from V and 9 bases from J, the gap between germline ends came to 11 bases. CDR1 SGHKS and CDR2 YYEKEE come from the germline V gene (reference sequence). CDR3 length: 13 residues. CDR3 region: CASSLHPAAPQHF. The CDR3 coding sequence is TGTGCCAGCAGCTTGCACCCCGCAGCGCCCCAGCATTTT.

The V gene is TRBV7-9, the J gene TRBJ2-7; D is tentatively TRBD1 or TRBD2 (6 bases each). V lost 6 bases and J lost 0, with 12 bases in between. The CDR3 has 14 residues. Per germline, CDR1 SEHNR and CDR2 FQNEAQ (reference sequence). DNA for the CDR3: TGTGCCAGCAGAACCGAGGGGGGCTCCTACGAGCAGTACTTC. It translates to CASRTEGGSYEQYF.

V gene TRBV7-9 combines with J gene TRBJ2-5; D remains ambiguous. The V end was cut by 4 bases, the J end by 4 bases, with 16 bases between. Per the germline V gene, CDR1 is SEHNR and CDR2 is FQNEAQ (reference sequence). The CDR3 consists of 15 residues. In nucleotides, the CDR3 is TGTGCCAGCAGCTCGCCAGTCCCGAAGGGAGAGACCCAGTACTTC. Its translation: CASSSPVPKGETQYF.

The genes are TRBV6-6 and TRBJ2-7; D perhaps matches TRBD2 (5 bases). V was pared by 2 bases and J by 3 bases, with 14 bases between. The CDR3 length is 15 residues. The V gene's germline CDR1 is MNHNY and CDR2 SVGAGI (reference sequence). CDR3 sequence: CASSYEGTARYEQYF. In DNA, the CDR3 is TGTGCCAGCAGTTACGAGGGAACAGCGCGCTACGAGCAGTACTTC.

The rearrangement links TRBV6-6 to TRBJ2-5, with D unresolved. The V gene's germline CDR1 is MNHNY and CDR2 SVGAGI (reference sequence). V lost 0 bases and J 4 bases, leaving 9 bases between the germline ends. The CDR3 runs 14 residues. CDR3 region: CASSYSTNLETQYF. The DNA for the CDR3 is TGTGCCAGCAGTTACTCGACAAACTTAGAGACCCAGTACTTC.

The chain recombines TRBV7-8 with TRBJ1-1; D ambiguous. This CDR3 is 13 amino acids long. Germline V gene sequence: CDR1 SGHVS, CDR2 FQNEAQ. The V end was cut by 5 bases, the J end by 4 bases, with 11 bases between. The CDR3 DNA follows: TGTGCCAGCAGCCAGCTACGGGCCACTGAAGCTTTCTTT. Protein sequence: CASSQLRATEAFF.

The genes are TRBV6-5 and TRBJ1-4, with TRBD1 matching over 7 bases. Trimming at V came to 7 bases and at J to 5 bases, leaving 10 bases not matched to a gene. The CDR3 totals 15 residues. The germline gives CDR1 MNHEY, CDR2 SVGAGI. The CDR3 loop reads CASKLTGTVNEKLFF. CDR3 DNA sequence: TGTGCCAGCAAACTGACCGGGACAGTCAATGAAAAACTGTTTTTT.

For the CDR3, the DNA is TGTGCCAGCAGTTTCGGGGGGCGGGAGGAGGGTACGCAGTATTTT. This codes for CASSFGGREEGTQYF. The V and J genes are TRBV28 and TRBJ2-3, with 8 bases lining up with TRBD2. V lost 3 bases, J lost 8 bases, and 10 bases stayed unmatched. The CDR3 sequence is 15 residues long. Germline V gene data show CDR1 as MDHEN and CDR2 as SYDVKM.

This chain joins TRBV29-1 and TRBJ2-2, with TRBD2 as a possible D gene (6 bases). Germline V lookup: CDR1 SQVTM, CDR2 ANQGSEA. CDR3 length equals 14 residues. The V end lost 4 bases, the J end lost 1 base, and 10 bases lay between the germline ends. The CDR3 is CSVVWGLNTGELFF. The CDR3 coding sequence is TGCAGCGTTGTCTGGGGACTGAACACCGGGGAGCTGTTTTTT.

The J gene is TRBJ2-5, the V gene TRBV18; D is undetermined. Germline CDR1 and CDR2: KGHSH and LQKENI. This CDR3 has 13 residues. Trimming took off 3 bases at V and 2 bases at J, with 7 bases between the two ends. The CDR3 DNA sequence: TGTGCCAGCTCACCGTCTGCACAAGAGACCCAGTACTTC. Its protein product is CASSPSAQETQYF.